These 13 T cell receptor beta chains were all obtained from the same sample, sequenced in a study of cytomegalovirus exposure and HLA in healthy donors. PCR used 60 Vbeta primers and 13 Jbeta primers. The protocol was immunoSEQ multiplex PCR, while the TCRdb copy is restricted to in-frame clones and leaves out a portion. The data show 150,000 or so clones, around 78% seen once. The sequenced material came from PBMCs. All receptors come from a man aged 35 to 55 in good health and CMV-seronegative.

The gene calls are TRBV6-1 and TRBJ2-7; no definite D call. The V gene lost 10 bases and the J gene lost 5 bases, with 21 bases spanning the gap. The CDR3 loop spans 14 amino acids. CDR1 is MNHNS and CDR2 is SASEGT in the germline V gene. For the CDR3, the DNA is TGTGCCATATCCCCCTCGGGTTTGTCCCACGAGCAGTACTTC. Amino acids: CAISPSGLSHEQYF.

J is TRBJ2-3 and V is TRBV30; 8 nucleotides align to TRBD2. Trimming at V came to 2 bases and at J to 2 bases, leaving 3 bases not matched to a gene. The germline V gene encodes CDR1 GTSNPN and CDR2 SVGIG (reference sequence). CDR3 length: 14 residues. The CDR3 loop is CAWSTSGFTDTQYF. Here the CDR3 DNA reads TGTGCCTGGAGTACTAGCGGATTCACAGATACGCAGTATTTT.

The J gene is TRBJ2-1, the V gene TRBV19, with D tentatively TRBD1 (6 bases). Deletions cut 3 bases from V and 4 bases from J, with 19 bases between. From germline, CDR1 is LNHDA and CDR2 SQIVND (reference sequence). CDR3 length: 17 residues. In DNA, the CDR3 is TGTGCCAGTAGTATCCCCAACAGGGAACTACCTTACAATGAGCAGTTCTTC. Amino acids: CASSIPNRELPYNEQFF.

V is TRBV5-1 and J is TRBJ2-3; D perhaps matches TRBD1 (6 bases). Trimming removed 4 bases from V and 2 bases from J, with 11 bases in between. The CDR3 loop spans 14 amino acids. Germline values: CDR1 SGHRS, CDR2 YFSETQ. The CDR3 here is CASSGQKLTDTQYF. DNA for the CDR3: TGCGCCAGCAGCGGACAGAAACTCACAGATACGCAGTATTTT.

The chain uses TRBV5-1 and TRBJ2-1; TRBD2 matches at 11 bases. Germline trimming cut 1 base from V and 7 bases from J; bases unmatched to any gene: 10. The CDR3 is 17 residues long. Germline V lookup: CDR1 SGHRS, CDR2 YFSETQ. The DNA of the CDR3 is TGCGCCAGCAGCTTGAGGGGACTAGCGGTCTTCGGGAATGAGCAGTTCTTC. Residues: CASSLRGLAVFGNEQFF.

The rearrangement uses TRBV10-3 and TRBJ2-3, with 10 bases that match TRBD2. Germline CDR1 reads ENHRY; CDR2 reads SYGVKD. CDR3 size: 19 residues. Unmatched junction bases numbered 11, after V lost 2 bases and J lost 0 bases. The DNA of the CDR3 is TGTGCCATCAGTGAGCCCACCAGGACTAGCGGAACTAGCACAGATACGCAGTATTTT. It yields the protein CAISEPTRTSGTSTDTQYF.

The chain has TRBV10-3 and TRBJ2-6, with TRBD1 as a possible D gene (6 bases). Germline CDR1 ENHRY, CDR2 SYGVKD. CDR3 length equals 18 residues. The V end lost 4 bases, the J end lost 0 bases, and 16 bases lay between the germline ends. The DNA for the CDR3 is TGTGCCATCAGTGGGGACAAGACAAGGGACTCTGGGGCCAACGTCCTGACTTTC. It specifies CAISGDKTRDSGANVLTF.

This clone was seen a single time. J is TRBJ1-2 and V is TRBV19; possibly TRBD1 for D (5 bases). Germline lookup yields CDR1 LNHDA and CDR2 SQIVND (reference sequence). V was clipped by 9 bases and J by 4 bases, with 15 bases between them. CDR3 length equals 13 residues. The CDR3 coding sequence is TGTGCCAGCCTCCGGGCGGGGACCTATGGCTACACCTTC. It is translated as CASLRAGTYGYTF.

This CDR3 is CASSQYSGRIPYEQYF. In DNA form, the CDR3 reads TGCGCCAGCAGCCAATATAGCGGGAGGATTCCCTACGAGCAGTACTTC. The chain is built from TRBV4-1 and TRBJ2-7; TRBD2 matches 10 bases. The CDR3 totals 16 residues. Germline V lookup: CDR1 MGHRA, CDR2 YSYEKL. V was pared by 2 bases and J by 2 bases, with 6 bases of the junction left unmatched.

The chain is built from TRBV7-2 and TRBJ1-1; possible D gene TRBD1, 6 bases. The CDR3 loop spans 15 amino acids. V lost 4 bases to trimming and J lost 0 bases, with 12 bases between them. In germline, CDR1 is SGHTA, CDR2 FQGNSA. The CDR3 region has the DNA TGTGCCAGCAGCTCGCAGGGGATCTTGAACACTGAAGCTTTCTTT. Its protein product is CASSSQGILNTEAFF.

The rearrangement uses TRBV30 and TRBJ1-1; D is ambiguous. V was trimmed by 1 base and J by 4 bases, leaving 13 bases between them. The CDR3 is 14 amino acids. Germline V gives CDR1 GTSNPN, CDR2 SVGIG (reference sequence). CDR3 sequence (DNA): TGTGCCTGGAGTGCCTTGGGAGGGCTCACTGAAGCTTTCTTT. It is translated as CAWSALGGLTEAFF.

CDR3 in amino acids: CASSHDLRDIYGYTF. The CDR3 coding sequence is TGTGCCAGCAGCCATGACCTCCGGGACATCTATGGCTACACCTTC. This chain connects TRBV14 to TRBJ1-2; D might be TRBD1 (6 bases). V gave up 3 bases and J gave up 4 bases, with 15 bases separating them. CDR3 length equals 15 residues. Germline CDR1 and CDR2: SGHDN and FVKESK. The complete variable domain, with remaining parts taken from reference TRBV14 and TRBJ1-2, reads EAGVTQFPSHSVIEKGQTVTLRCDPISGHDNLYWYRRVMGKEIKFLLHFVKESKQDESGMPNNRFLAERTGGTYSTLKVQPAELEDSGVYFCASSHDLRDIYGYTFGSGTRLTVV.

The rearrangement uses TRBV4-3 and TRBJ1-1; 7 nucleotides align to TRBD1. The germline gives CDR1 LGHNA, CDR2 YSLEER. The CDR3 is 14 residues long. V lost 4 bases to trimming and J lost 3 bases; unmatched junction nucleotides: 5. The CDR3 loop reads CASSLQGVDTEAFF. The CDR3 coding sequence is TGCGCCAGCAGCCTTCAGGGGGTGGACACTGAAGCTTTCTTT.